These 27 T cell receptor beta chains came from one sample sequenced in a study of T cell repertoires in ileal Crohn's disease. This sample's time point: inflamed ileum from the surgical specimen. Sequencing used immunoSEQ multiplex PCR; TCRdb keeps in-frame clones, though not all of them. The profile shows approximately 15,000 clones, 70% to 80% of them singletons. The sample comprised ileal tissue. The receptor source for this set is an adult with Crohn's disease.

The gene calls are TRBV28 and TRBJ2-7; TRBD2 aligns across 12 bases. Germline lookup yields CDR1 MDHEN and CDR2 SYDVKM. Unmatched junction bases numbered 14, after V lost 4 bases and J lost 4 bases. The CDR3 is made up of 18 amino acids. DNA of the CDR3: TGTGCCAGCAGTTCTCCCGGACTAGCGGGAAGTATGGTTTACGAGCAGTACTTC. Translated: CASSSPGLAGSMVYEQYF.

This chain joins TRBV19 and TRBJ1-5; 10 positions match TRBD1. The germline V gene has CDR1 LNHDA and CDR2 SQIVND (reference sequence). The CDR3 contains 15 residues. V dropped 5 bases and J dropped 2; count of bases not matched to a gene: 3. CDR3 sequence (DNA): TGTGCCAGTAGTCCAGGACAGGGGGGCAATCAGCCCCAGCATTTT. Protein sequence: CASSPGQGGNQPQHF.

The chain carries TRBV4-1 and TRBJ1-5; 7 bases are shared with TRBD1. There are 16 residues in the CDR3. V gave up 1 base and J gave up 1 base; unmatched junction bases: 4. The germline gives CDR1 MGHRA, CDR2 YSYEKL. The CDR3 sequence is CASSQVYRGSNQPQHF. For the CDR3, the DNA is TGCGCCAGCAGCCAAGTATACAGGGGAAGCAATCAGCCCCAGCATTTT.

This chain joins TRBV9 and TRBJ2-7; perhaps TRBD1 as D (6 bases). Germline CDR1 reads SGDLS; CDR2 reads YYNGEE. V was clipped by 4 bases and J by 4 bases, with 15 bases between them. The CDR3 is made up of 14 amino acids. CDR3 region: CASSTGTLPYEQYF. The CDR3 nucleotides are TGTGCCAGCAGCACCGGGACACTCCCATACGAGCAGTACTTC.

The table lists this clone with a few counts. This chain uses TRBV6-5 with TRBJ2-5; possible D gene TRBD1, 6 bases. The CDR3 loop spans 13 amino acids. The V end was cut by 6 bases, the J end by 1 base, with 9 bases between. Germline CDR1 is MNHEY and CDR2 is SVGAGI. Written as DNA, the CDR3 is TGTGCCAGCAGGAGGACAGCCCAAGAGACCCAGTACTTC. Its protein is CASRRTAQETQYF.

The genes are TRBV7-2 and TRBJ2-3, with a tentative D call TRBD1 (5 bases). The germline V gene has CDR1 SGHTA and CDR2 FQGNSA. The CDR3 has 15 residues. Trimming shortened V by 5 bases and J by 4 bases, and 16 bases separated the two germline ends. This chain's CDR3 is CASSPRLQGADTQYF. The CDR3 coding sequence is TGTGCCAGCAGCCCGAGGTTGCAGGGCGCAGATACGCAGTATTTT.

V is TRBV7-9 and J is TRBJ2-7; the D gene is possibly TRBD2 (5 bases). The V gene's germline CDR1 is SEHNR and CDR2 FQNEAQ (reference sequence). CDR3 length: 12 amino acids. The V end lost 5 bases, the J end lost 5 bases, and 10 bases lay between the germline ends. The CDR3 region is CASSPPGNEQYF. As DNA, the CDR3 is TGTGCCAGCAGCCCGCCGGGGAACGAGCAGTACTTC.

The chain recombines TRBV6-5 with TRBJ2-7; D might be TRBD1 or TRBD2, each matching 5 bases. V gave up 6 bases and J gave up 4 bases, with 10 bases separating them. The CDR3 length is 12 residues. Germline V gene lookup returns CDR1 MNHEY and CDR2 SVGAGI. CDR3 protein: CASRDGAYEQYF. The CDR3 DNA reads TGTGCCAGCAGGGACGGGGCTTACGAGCAGTACTTC.

The genes are TRBV6-5 and TRBJ2-7; D gene unclear. Trimming left V 9 bases short and J 3 bases short, with 15 bases between. CDR3 length: 13 amino acids. The V gene's germline CDR1 is MNHEY and CDR2 SVGAGI. The CDR3 DNA is TGTGCCAGAGCCTACAGCTCACTCTACGAGCAGTACTTC. It encodes CARAYSSLYEQYF.

The V gene is TRBV6-4, the J gene TRBJ2-3; D is perhaps TRBD2 (6 bases). The V end lost 3 bases, the J end lost 0 bases, and 7 bases lay between the germline ends. The CDR3 loop spans 14 amino acids. The V gene's germline CDR1 is MRHNA and CDR2 SNTAGT. The CDR3 spells CASSEGTSTDTQYF. In DNA form, the CDR3 reads TGTGCCAGCAGTGAGGGGACTAGCACAGATACGCAGTATTTT.

V and J are TRBV19 and TRBJ2-7; 7 bases are shared with TRBD2. With V trimmed by 9 bases and J by 0 bases, 5 bases remained unmatched. The CDR3 is 13 residues long. CDR1 LNHDA and CDR2 SQIVND come from the germline V gene (reference sequence). The CDR3 DNA reads TGTGCCAGCCCACTAGCGCCCTCCTACGAGCAGTACTTC. Protein sequence: CASPLAPSYEQYF.

The gene calls are TRBV27 and TRBJ2-7; no firm D call. CDR3 size: 13 residues. The germline CDR1 and CDR2 sequences are MNHEY and SMNVEV (reference sequence). With 7 bases removed from V and 1 base from J, the gap between germline ends came to 11 bases. CDR3: CASKGSTSYEQYF. Written as DNA, the CDR3 is TGTGCCAGCAAAGGCTCTACTTCCTACGAGCAGTACTTC.

The J gene is TRBJ2-3, the V gene TRBV18, with 7 positions matching TRBD2. This CDR3 region has 15 residues. Germline assignment: CDR1 KGHSH and CDR2 LQKENI. The J segment lost 5 bases and the V segment lost 5 bases, leaving 10 bases of the junction unmatched. The CDR3 region is CASSSGAGQGDTQYF. In DNA form, the CDR3 reads TGTGCCAGCTCATCTGGAGCGGGGCAGGGAGATACGCAGTATTTT. The full variable domain, completed using reference TRBV18 and TRBJ2-3, is NAGVMQNPRHLVRRRGQEARLRCSPMKGHSHVYWYRQLPEEGLKFMVYLQKENIIDESGMPKERFSAEFPKEGPSILRIQQVVRGDSAAYFCASSSGAGQGDTQYFGPGTRLTVL.

The rearrangement joins TRBV29-1 to TRBJ1-1; D possibly corresponds to TRBD1 (5 bases). The CDR3 spans 12 residues. Looked up from germline, CDR1 is SQVTM and CDR2 is ANQGSEA. Trimming removed 4 bases from V and 7 bases from J, with 13 bases in between. The CDR3 nucleotides are TGCAGCGTTGTTGCCCACAGGAATGAAGCTTTCTTT. Protein: CSVVAHRNEAFF.

The V gene is TRBV2, the J gene TRBJ2-1, with TRBD2 matching 7 bases. The CDR3 has 15 residues. Looked up from germline, CDR1 is SNHLY and CDR2 is FYNNEI. V gave up 7 bases and J gave up 0 bases; unmatched junction bases: 6. CDR3 loop: CASTEGGSSYNEQFF. CDR3 sequence (DNA): TGTGCCAGCACTGAGGGAGGGAGCTCCTACAATGAGCAGTTCTTC.

This clone was seen a few times. The V and J genes are TRBV6-1 and TRBJ1-4, with D perhaps TRBD1 (5 bases). The germline gives CDR1 MNHNS, CDR2 SASEGT. The V and J ends lost 8 bases and 0 bases respectively, with 10 bases between them. The CDR3 loop spans 14 amino acids. This CDR3 is CASWGLATNEKLFF. CDR3 DNA sequence: TGTGCCAGCTGGGGACTAGCAACTAATGAAAAACTGTTTTTT.

The rearrangement uses TRBV5-1 and TRBJ2-4, with 8 bases identical to TRBD1. Germline values: CDR1 SGHRS, CDR2 YFSETQ. V lost 5 bases to trimming and J lost 7 bases; unmatched junction nucleotides: 5. CDR3 length: 13 residues. The CDR3 sequence is CASSGQGANIQYF. The CDR3 nucleotides read TGCGCCAGCAGTGGGCAGGGGGCTAACATTCAGTACTTC. Looking up the rest from reference TRBV5-1 and TRBJ2-4 gives the full variable domain: KAGVTQTPRYLIKTRGQQVTLSCSPISGHRSVSWYQQTPGQGLQFLFEYFSETQRNKGNFPGRFSGRQFSNSRSEMNVSTLELGDSALYLCASSGQGANIQYFGAGTRLSVL.

This clone was counted between two and nine times. The chain has TRBV4-3 and TRBJ2-7; 7 bases align to TRBD2. Germline CDR1 reads LGHNA; CDR2 reads YSLEER. V dropped 0 bases and J dropped 3; count of bases not matched to a gene: 5. This CDR3 has 15 amino acids. The CDR3 nucleotides read TGCGCCAGCAGCCAAGATGAGCGGGGAATCTACGAGCAGTACTTC. It translates to CASSQDERGIYEQYF.

This chain joins TRBV7-2 and TRBJ2-7, with a tentative D call TRBD2 (6 bases). Germline CDR1 SGHTA, CDR2 FQGNSA. Trimming pared 2 bases from V and 3 bases from J, leaving 14 bases between. This CDR3 spans 15 amino acids. The CDR3 DNA sequence: TGTGCCAGCAGCTTAAAGAGCGCGGGGAGCTACGAGCAGTACTTC. It yields the protein CASSLKSAGSYEQYF.

This clone was seen once. This chain connects TRBV4-2 to TRBJ2-4; a weak D match, TRBD1 (5 bases). CDR1 is LGHNA, CDR2 YNFKEQ, per germline. Deletions cut 0 bases from V and 2 bases from J, with 11 bases between. The CDR3 has 16 amino acids. The CDR3 coding sequence is TGTGCCAGCAGCCAAGATGACAGAGGAACCAAAAACATTCAGTACTTC. It yields the protein CASSQDDRGTKNIQYF.

The rearrangement links TRBV2 to TRBJ1-1; D is unresolved. This CDR3 has 15 residues. V was pared by 0 bases and J by 6 bases, with 14 bases between. Germline CDR1 and CDR2: SNHLY and FYNNEI. CDR3 sequence (DNA): TGTGCCAGCAGTGAAGCGGTAACCGGGAAGGCTGAAGCTTTCTTT. As protein: CASSEAVTGKAEAFF. Full variable domain (rest looked up from reference TRBV2 and TRBJ1-1): EPEVTQTPSHQVTQMGQEVILRCVPISNHLYFYWYRQILGQKVEFLVSFYNNEISEKSEIFDDQFSVERPDGSNFTLKIRSTKLEDSAMYFCASSEAVTGKAEAFFGQGTRLTVV.

As concerns this clone: Because the CDR3 is missing its conserved closing phenylalanine or tryptophan, this is likely a read error. The DNA is omitted, as the CDR3 cannot be located on it reliably, and the CDR3 follows TCRdb's listing. The chain links TRBV6-4 to TRBJ2-7; the table calls TRBD2, which could not be checked here. Germline V gene lookup returns CDR1 MRHNA and CDR2 SNTAGT. 12 amino acids form the CDR3, both terminal residues included. The CDR3 here is CASSDSGLAVDS.

The chain couples TRBV5-3 to TRBJ1-5; D not certain. TRBV5-3 is reported as an ORF; its role is uncertain. This CDR3 contains 17 residues. Trimming took 1 base from V and 3 from J, leaving 17 bases between them. In DNA, the CDR3 is TGTGCCAGAAGCTTGAAGACGGGCGCAGGTCTCAATCAGCCCCAGCATTTT. Translation gives CARSLKTGAGLNQPQHF.

This clone was seen just once. This rearrangement joins TRBV5-1 to TRBJ1-5; 7 positions agree with TRBD1. V shed 4 bases and J 4 bases; nucleotides not matched to a gene: 2. Germline CDR1 and CDR2: SGHRS and YFSETQ. This CDR3 is built from 13 residues. CDR3 coding DNA: TGCGCCAGCAGCACAGGGGTGAATCAGCCCCAGCATTTT. This encodes CASSTGVNQPQHF.

This rearrangement joins TRBV9 to TRBJ2-1, with a weak D call TRBD1 (6 bases). In germline, CDR1 is SGDLS, CDR2 YYNGEE. The V end was cut by 0 bases, the J end by 6 bases, with 16 bases between. This CDR3 spans 16 amino acids. CDR3 in DNA: TGTGCCAGCAGCGTAGAAGAGGGCAGGGGATCCAATGAGCAGTTCTTC. Translating gives CASSVEEGRGSNEQFF.

The J gene is TRBJ2-5, the V gene TRBV6-6, with D possibly TRBD1 on 5 matching bases. The V gene's germline CDR1 is MNHNY and CDR2 SVGAGI (reference sequence). This CDR3 contains 13 residues. V shed 4 bases and J shed 5 bases, with 11 bases lying between them. The CDR3 coding sequence is TGTGCCAGCAGTTTTCCGACAGAGGAGACCCAGTACTTC. Its protein product is CASSFPTEETQYF.

The chain uses TRBV6-4 and TRBJ1-5; 8 bases fit TRBD1. CDR1 is MRHNA and CDR2 is SNTAGT in the germline V gene. The CDR3 contains 15 residues. After removal of 0 bases from V and 6 bases from J, the junction contained 4 bases not matched to a gene. The CDR3 DNA follows: TGTGCCAGCAGTGACTCGACAGGGGCGCCTCAGCCCCAGCATTTT. This encodes CASSDSTGAPQPQHF.